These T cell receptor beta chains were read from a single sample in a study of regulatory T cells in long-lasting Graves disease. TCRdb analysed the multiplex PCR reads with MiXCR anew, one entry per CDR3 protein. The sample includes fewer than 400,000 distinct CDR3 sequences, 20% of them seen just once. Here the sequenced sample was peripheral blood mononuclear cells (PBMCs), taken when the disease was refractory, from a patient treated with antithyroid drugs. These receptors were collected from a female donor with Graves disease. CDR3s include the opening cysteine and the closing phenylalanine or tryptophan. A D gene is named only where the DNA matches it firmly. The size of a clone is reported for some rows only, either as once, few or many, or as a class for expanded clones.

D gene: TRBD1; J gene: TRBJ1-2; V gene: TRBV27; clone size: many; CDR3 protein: CASSLVDRGHGYTF; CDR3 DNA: TGTGCCAGCAGTTTAGTGGACAGGGGTCATGGCTACACCTTC
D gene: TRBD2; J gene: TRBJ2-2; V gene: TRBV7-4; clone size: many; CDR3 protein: CASSLAPLAGDTGELFF; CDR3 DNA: TGTGCCAGCAGCTTAGCCCCTCTAGCGGGGGACACCGGGGAGCTGTTTTTT
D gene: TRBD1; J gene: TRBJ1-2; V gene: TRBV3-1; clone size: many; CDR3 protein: CASSDRGGLGGYTF; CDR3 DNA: TGTGCCAGCAGTGACAGGGGAGGTCTGGGTGGCTACACCTTC
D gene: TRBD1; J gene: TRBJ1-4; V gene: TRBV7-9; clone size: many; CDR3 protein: CASSRTGAEKLFF; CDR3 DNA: TGTGCCAGCAGCCGAACAGGGGCTGAAAAACTGTTTTTT
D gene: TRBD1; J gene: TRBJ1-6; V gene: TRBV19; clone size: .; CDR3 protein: CASSIGQVSYNSPLHF; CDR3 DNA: TGTGCCAGTAGTATCGGACAGGTGTCCTATAATTCACCCCTCCACTTT
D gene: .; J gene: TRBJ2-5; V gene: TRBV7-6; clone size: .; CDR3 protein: CASSLGRLVGPETQYF; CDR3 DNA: TGTGCCAGCAGCTTAGGGCGGCTAGTAGGTCCAGAGACCCAGTACTTC
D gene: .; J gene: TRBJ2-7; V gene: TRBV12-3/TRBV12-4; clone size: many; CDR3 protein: CASSLSSQPYEQYF; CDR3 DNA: TGTGCCAGCAGTCTGTCCAGCCAACCCTACGAGCAGTACTTC
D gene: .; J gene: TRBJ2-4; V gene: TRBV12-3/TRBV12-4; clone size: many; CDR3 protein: CASSLREAKNIQYF; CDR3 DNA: TGTGCCAGCAGTCTACGGGAGGCCAAAAACATTCAGTACTTC
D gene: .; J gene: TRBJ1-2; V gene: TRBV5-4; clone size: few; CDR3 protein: CASSNGQGFGYGYTF; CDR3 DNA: TGTGCCAGCAGCAATGGACAAGGTTTCGGCTATGGCTACACCTTC
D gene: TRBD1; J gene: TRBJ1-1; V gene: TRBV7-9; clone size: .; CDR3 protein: CASSTRQGRNTEAFF; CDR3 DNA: TGTGCCAGCAGCACCCGACAGGGGCGGAACACTGAAGCTTTCTTT
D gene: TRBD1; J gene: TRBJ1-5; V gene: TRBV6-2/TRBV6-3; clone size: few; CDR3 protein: CASSYPKRTGAKHQPQHF; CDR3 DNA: TGTGCCAGCAGTTACCCTAAACGGACAGGGGCAAAGCATCAGCCCCAGCATTTT
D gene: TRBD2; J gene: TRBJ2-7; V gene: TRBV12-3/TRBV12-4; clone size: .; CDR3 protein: CASSWGGDEQYF; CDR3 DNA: TGTGCCAGCTCCTGGGGGGGGGACGAGCAGTACTTC
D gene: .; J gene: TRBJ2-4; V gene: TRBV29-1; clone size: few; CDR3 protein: CSVEEGGNIQYF; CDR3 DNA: TGCAGCGTTGAAGAGGGGGGAAACATTCAGTACTTC
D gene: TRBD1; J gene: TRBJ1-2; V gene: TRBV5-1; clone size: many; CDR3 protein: CASSLEQGAAGYTF; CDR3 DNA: TGCGCCAGCAGCTTGGAGCAGGGGGCAGCGGGCTACACCTTC
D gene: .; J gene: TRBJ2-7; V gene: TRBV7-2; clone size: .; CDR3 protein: CASSLAPWTWQVEQYF; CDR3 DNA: TGTGCCAGCAGCTTAGCCCCATGGACATGGCAAGTCGAGCAGTACTTC
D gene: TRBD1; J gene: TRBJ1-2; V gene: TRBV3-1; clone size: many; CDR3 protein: CASSEPGQGNYGYTF; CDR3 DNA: TGCGCCAGCAGTGAACCGGGACAGGGCAACTATGGCTACACCTTC
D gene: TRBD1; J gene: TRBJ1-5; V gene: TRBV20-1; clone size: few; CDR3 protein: CSASETGGSNQPQHF; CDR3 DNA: TGCAGTGCTAGCGAAACAGGGGGTAGCAATCAGCCCCAGCATTTT
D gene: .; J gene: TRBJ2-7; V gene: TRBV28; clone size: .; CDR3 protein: CASGLVRMSSYEQYF; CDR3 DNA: TGTGCCAGCGGTTTGGTCAGAATGAGCTCCTACGAGCAGTACTTC
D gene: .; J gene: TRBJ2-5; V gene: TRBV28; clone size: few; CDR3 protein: CASSEGGRETQYF; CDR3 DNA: TGTGCCAGCAGTGAAGGAGGAAGGGAGACCCAGTACTTC
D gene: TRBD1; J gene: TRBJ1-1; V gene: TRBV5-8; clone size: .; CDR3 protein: CASSLDGTGDTEAFF; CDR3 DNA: TGTGCCAGCAGCTTGGACGGGACAGGGGACACTGAAGCTTTCTTT
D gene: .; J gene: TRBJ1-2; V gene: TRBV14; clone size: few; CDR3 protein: CASSRSLHGYTF; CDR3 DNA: TGTGCCAGCAGCCGAAGTCTGCATGGCTACACCTTC
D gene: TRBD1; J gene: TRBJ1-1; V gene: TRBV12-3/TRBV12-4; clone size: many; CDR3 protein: CASSPFSTGMNTEAFF; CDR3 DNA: TGTGCCAGCAGTCCCTTTTCGACAGGGATGAACACTGAAGCTTTCTTT
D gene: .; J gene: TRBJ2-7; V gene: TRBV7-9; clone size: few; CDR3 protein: CASSSEGDYEQYF; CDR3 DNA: TGTGCCAGCAGCTCAGAGGGAGATTACGAGCAGTACTTC
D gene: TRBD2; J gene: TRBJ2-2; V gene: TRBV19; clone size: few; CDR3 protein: CASSFSSGTNTGELFF; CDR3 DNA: TGTGCCAGTAGTTTCTCTAGCGGGACGAACACCGGGGAGCTGTTTTTT
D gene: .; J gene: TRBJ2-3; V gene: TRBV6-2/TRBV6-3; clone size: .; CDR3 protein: CASSSFGPADTQYF; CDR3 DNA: TGTGCCAGCAGTTCCTTTGGTCCCGCGGATACGCAGTATTTT
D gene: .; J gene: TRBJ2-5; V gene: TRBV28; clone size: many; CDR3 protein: CASSEPWDTLQETQYF; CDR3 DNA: TGTGCCAGCAGTGAACCTTGGGACACCCTTCAAGAGACCCAGTACTTC
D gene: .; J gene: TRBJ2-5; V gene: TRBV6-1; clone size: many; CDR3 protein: CASSPLGRGRETQYF; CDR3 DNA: TGTGCCAGCAGTCCCCTGGGGCGGGGTAGGGAGACCCAGTACTTC
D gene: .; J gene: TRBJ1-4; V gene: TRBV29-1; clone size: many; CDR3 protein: CSVLGALATNEKLFF; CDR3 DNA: TGCAGCGTTTTAGGGGCTTTAGCAACTAATGAAAAACTGTTTTTT